This T cell receptor beta chain was obtained from a study of cytomegalovirus exposure and HLA in healthy donors. General study points: The study listed roughly 160 cytomegalovirus-associated TCR beta chains. Whilst most TCR sequences proved rare, a subset of public TCRs occurred across many donors. Clusters of TCRs from the first cohort tended to co-occur in the 110 or so validation repertoires (as a later analysis found). In vitro data verified a few CMV-associated chains as specific for CMV antigens.

Comment on this clone: Its antigen is undetermined.

Here immunoSEQ multiplex PCR was the method, and the copy in TCRdb shows in-frame clones only, minus some. The table shows about 150,000 clones, with about 91% occurring only once. The CDR3 sequence is 15 residues long. V lost 7 bases, J lost 13 bases, and 12 bases stayed unmatched. CDR1 is SGHTA and CDR2 is FQGNSA in the germline V gene. Input material: PBMCs. The clonotype comes from a woman between 18 and 29 years old in good health and CMV-seropositive. The rearrangement uses TRBV7-2 and TRBJ2-1, with 14 bases aligning to TRBD2. CDR3 nucleotide sequence: TGTGCCAGCACCCTAAGCCCCGGACTAGCGGGGGGTCAGTTCTTC. Protein product: CASTLSPGLAGGQFF.